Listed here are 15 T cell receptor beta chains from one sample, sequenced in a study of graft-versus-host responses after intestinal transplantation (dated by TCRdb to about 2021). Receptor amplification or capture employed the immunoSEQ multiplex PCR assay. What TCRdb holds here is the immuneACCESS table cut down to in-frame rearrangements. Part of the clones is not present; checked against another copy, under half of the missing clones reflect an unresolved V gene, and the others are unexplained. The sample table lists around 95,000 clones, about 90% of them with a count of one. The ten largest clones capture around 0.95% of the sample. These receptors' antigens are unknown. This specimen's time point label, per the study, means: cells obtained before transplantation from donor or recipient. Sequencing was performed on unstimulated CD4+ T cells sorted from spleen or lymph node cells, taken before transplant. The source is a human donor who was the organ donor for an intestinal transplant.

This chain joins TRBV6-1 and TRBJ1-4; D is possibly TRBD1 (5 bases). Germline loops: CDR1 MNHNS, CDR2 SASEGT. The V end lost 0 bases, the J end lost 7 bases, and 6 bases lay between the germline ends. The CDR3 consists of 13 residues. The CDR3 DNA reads TGTGCCAGCAGTGAAGCGGGACGTGAAAAACTGTTTTTT. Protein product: CASSEAGREKLFF.

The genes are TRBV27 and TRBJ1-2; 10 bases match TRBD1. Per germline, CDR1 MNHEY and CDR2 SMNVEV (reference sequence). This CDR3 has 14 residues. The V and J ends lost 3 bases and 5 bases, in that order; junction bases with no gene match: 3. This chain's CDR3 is CASSFRDRGYGYTF. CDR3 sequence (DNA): TGTGCCAGCAGTTTTAGGGACAGGGGATATGGCTACACCTTC.

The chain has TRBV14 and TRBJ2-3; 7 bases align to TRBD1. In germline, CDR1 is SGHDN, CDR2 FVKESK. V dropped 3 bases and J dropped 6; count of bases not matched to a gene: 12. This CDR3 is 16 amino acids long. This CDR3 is CASSQLGQGVKDTQYF. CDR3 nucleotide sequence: TGTGCCAGCAGCCAGCTCGGGCAGGGGGTTAAGGATACGCAGTATTTT. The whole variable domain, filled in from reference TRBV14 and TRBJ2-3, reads EAGVTQFPSHSVIEKGQTVTLRCDPISGHDNLYWYRRVMGKEIKFLLHFVKESKQDESGMPNNRFLAERTGGTYSTLKVQPAELEDSGVYFCASSQLGQGVKDTQYFGPGTRLTVL.

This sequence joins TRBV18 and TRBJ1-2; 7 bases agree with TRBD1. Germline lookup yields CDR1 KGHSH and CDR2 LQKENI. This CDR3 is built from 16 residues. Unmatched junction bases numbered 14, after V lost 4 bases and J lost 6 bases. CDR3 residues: CASSREGGVIIDGYTF. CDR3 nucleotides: TGTGCCAGCTCACGAGAAGGGGGCGTCATTATTGATGGCTACACCTTC.

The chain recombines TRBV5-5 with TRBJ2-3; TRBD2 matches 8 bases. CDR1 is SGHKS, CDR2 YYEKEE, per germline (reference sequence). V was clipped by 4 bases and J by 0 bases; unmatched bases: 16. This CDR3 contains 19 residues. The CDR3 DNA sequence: TGTGCCAGCAGCCCATGGGCGAGCGGGGGTCGTGCTAGCACAGATACGCAGTATTTT. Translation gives CASSPWASGGRASTDTQYF.

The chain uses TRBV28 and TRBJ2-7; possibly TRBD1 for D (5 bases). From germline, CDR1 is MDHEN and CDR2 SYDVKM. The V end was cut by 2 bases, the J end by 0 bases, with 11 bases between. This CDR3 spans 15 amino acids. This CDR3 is CASSLVRGFSYEQYF. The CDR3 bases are TGTGCCAGCAGTTTAGTAAGGGGCTTCTCCTACGAGCAGTACTTC.

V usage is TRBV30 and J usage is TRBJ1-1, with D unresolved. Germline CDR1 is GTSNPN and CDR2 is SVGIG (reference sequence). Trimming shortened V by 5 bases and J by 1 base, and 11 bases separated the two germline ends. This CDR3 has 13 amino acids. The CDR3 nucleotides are TGTGCCTGGGAGAATATCGGGAACACTGAAGCTTTCTTT. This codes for CAWENIGNTEAFF.

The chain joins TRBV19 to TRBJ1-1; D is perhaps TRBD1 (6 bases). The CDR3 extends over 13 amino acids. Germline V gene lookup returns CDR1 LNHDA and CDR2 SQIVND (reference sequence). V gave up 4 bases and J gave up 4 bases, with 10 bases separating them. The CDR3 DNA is TGTGCCAGTAGTAACCAGGGGAGCACTGAAGCTTTCTTT. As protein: CASSNQGSTEAFF.

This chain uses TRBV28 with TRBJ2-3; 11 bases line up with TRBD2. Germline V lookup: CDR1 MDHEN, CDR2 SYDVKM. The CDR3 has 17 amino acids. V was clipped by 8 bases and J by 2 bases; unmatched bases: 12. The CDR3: CASPPRASGGSTDTQYF. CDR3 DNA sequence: TGTGCCAGCCCCCCGAGGGCTAGCGGGGGGTCCACAGATACGCAGTATTTT.

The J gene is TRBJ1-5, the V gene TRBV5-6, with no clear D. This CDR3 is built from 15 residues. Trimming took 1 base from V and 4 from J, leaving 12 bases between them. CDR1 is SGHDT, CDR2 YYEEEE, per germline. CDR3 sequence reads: CASSLRTFQNQPQHF. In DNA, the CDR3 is TGTGCCAGCAGCTTGAGGACTTTTCAGAATCAGCCCCAGCATTTT.

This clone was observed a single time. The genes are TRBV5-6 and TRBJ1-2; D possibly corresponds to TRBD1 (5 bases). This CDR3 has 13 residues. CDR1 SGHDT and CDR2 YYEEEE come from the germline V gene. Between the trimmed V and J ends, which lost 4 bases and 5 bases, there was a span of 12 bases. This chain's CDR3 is CASSPTAVYGYTF. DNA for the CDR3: TGTGCCAGCAGCCCGACAGCGGTTTATGGCTACACCTTC.

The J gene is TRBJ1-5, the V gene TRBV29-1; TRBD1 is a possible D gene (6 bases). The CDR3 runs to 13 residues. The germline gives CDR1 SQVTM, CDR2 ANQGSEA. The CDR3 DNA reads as TGCAGGAGGGGGTTCGGTGGCAATCAGCCCCAGCATTTT. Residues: CRRGFGGNQPQHF.

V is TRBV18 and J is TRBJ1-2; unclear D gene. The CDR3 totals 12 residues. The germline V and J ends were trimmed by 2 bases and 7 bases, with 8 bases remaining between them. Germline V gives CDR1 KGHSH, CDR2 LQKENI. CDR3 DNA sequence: TGTGCCAGCTCACCATATCCGGGTGGCTACACCTTC. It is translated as CASSPYPGGYTF. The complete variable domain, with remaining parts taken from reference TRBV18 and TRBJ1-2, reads NAGVMQNPRHLVRRRGQEARLRCSPMKGHSHVYWYRQLPEEGLKFMVYLQKENIIDESGMPKERFSAEFPKEGPSILRIQQVVRGDSAAYFCASSPYPGGYTFGSGTRLTVV.

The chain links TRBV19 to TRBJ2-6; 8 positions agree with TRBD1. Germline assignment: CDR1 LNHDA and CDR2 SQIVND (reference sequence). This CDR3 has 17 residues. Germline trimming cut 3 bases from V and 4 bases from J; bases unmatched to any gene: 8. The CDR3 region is CASSIRQGANGANVLTF. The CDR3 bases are TGTGCCAGTAGTATTCGTCAGGGGGCAAACGGGGCCAACGTCCTGACTTTC.

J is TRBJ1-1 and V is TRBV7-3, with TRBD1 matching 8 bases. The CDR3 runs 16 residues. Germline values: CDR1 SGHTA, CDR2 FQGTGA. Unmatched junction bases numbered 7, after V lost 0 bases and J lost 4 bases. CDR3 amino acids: CASSLTSGQGRTEAFF. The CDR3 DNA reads TGTGCCAGCAGCTTAACATCCGGACAGGGTCGCACTGAAGCTTTCTTT.